The clone carrying this T cell receptor (beta chain) was recorded a few times. The ends were cut back, 5 bases at V and 0 bases at J, with 14 bases in the middle. Germline V lookup: CDR1 SGHTA, CDR2 FQGTGA. CDR3 length: 15 residues. This specimen comes from a study of T cell changes during pregnancy in multiple sclerosis. Repertoires were generated with immunoSEQ multiplex PCR, while TCRdb's copy carries only in-frame clones and drops some. The sample records some 57,000 clones, 91% being singletons. V usage is TRBV7-3 and J usage is TRBJ2-7; weak D call: TRBD2 (6 bases). The sequences come from CD4+ T cells from peripheral blood mononuclear cells, collected in the first trimester of pregnancy. This sequence originates from a female donor with multiple sclerosis, enrolled in a pregnancy study. CDR3 sequence: CASSPAAGSSYEQYF. In DNA form, the CDR3 reads TGTGCCAGCAGCCCCGCGGCGGGGAGCTCCTACGAGCAGTACTTC.